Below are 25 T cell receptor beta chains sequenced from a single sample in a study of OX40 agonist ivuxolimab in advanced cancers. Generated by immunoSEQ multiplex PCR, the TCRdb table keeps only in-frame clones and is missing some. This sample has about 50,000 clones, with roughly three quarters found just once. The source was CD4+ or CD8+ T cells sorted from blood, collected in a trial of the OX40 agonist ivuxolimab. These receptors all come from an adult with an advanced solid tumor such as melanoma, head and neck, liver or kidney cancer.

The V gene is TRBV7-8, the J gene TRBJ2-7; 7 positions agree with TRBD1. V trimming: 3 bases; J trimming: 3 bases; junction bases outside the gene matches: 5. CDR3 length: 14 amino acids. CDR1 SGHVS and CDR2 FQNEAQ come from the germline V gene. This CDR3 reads CASSFGDSYYEQYF. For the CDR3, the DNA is TGTGCCAGCAGCTTCGGGGACAGTTACTACGAGCAGTACTTC.

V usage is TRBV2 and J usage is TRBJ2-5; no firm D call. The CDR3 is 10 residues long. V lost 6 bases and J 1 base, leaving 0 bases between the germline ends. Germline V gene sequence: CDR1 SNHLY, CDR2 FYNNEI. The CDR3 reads CASSQETQYF. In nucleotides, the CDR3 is TGTGCCAGCAGCCAAGAGACCCAGTACTTC.

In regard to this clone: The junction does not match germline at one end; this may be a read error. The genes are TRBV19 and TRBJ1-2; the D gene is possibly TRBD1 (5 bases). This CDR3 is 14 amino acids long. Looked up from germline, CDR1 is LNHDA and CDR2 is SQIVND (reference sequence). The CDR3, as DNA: TGTGCCAGTAGTAGTGGGGGGACTCTTTATGGCCACACCTTC. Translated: CASSSGGTLYGHTF. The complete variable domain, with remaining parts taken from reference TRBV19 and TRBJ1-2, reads DGGITQSPKYLFRKEGQNVTLSCEQNLNHDAMYWYRQDPGQGLRLIYYSQIVNDFQKGDIAEGYSVSREKKESFPLTVTSAQKNPTAFYLCASSSGGTLYGHTFGSGTRLTVV.

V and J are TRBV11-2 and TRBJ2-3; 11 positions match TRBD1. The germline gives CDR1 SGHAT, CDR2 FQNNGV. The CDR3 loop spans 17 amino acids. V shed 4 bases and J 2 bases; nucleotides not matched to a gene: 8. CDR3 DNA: TGTGCCAGCAGCTCCCGGGGGACAGGGGGTACCACAGATACGCAGTATTTT. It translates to CASSSRGTGGTTDTQYF.

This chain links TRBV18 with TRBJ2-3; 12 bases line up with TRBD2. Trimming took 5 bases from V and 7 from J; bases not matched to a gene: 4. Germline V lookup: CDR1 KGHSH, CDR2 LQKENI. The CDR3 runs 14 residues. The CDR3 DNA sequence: TGTGCCAGCTCATCGACTAGCGGGAGTAATACGCAGTATTTT. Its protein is CASSSTSGSNTQYF. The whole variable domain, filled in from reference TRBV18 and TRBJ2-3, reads NAGVMQNPRHLVRRRGQEARLRCSPMKGHSHVYWYRQLPEEGLKFMVYLQKENIIDESGMPKERFSAEFPKEGPSILRIQQVVRGDSAAYFCASSSTSGSNTQYFGPGTRLTVL.

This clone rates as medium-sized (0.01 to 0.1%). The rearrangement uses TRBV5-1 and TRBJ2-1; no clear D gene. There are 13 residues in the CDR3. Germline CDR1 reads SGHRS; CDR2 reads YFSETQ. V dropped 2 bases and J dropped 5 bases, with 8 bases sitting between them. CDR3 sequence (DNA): TGCGCCAGCAGCTTTAACTCAAACAATGAGCAGTTCTTC. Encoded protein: CASSFNSNNEQFF. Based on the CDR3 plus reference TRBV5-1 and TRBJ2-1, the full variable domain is KAGVTQTPRYLIKTRGQQVTLSCSPISGHRSVSWYQQTPGQGLQFLFEYFSETQRNKGNFPGRFSGRQFSNSRSEMNVSTLELGDSALYLCASSFNSNNEQFFGPGTRLTVL.

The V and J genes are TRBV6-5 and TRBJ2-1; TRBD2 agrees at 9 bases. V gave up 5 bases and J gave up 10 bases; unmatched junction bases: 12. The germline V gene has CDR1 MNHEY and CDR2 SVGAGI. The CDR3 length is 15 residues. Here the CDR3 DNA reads TGTGCCAGCAGTCGGACTAGCGTTGGTGGGAGGGAGCAGTTCTTC. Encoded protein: CASSRTSVGGREQFF.

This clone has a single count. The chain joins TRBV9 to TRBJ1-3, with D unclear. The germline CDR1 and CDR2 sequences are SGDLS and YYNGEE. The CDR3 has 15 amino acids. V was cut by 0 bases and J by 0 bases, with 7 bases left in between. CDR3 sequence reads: CASSVAGNSGNTIYF. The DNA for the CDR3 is TGTGCCAGCAGCGTAGCCGGGAACTCTGGAAACACCATATATTTT.

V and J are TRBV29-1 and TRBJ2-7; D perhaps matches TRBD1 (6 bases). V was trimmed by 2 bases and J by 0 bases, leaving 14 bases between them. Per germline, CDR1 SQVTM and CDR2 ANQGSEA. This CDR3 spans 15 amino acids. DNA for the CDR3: TGCAGCGTTGAAATTACAGGGTCCAGCTCCTACGAGCAGTACTTC. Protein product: CSVEITGSSSYEQYF.

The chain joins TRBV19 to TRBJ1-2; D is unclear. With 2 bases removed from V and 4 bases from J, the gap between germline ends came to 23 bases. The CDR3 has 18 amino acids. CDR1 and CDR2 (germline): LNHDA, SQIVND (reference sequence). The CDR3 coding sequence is TGTGCCAGTAGTATAACCCTGCGTCTCGGGAACGAGGTCTATGGCTACACCTTC. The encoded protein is CASSITLRLGNEVYGYTF.

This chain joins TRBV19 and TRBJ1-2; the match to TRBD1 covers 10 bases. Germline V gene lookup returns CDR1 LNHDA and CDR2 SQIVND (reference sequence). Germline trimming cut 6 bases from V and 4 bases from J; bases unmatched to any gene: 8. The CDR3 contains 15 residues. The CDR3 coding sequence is TGTGCCAGTAGACCTCGGACAGGGGGGACCTATGGCTACACCTTC. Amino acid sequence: CASRPRTGGTYGYTF.

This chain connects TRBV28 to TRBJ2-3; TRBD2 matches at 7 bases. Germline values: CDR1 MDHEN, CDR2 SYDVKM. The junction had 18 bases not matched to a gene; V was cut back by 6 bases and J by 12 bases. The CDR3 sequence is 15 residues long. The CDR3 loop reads CASSSTRTSLLLQYF. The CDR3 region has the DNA TGTGCCAGCAGCTCGACCCGGACTAGTCTTCTATTACAGTATTTT.

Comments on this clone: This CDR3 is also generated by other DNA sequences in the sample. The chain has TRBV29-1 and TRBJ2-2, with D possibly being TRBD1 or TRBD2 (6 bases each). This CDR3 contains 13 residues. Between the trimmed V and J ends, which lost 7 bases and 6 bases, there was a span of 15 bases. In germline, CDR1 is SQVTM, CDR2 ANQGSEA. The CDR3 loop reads CSGRGWGAGELFF. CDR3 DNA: TGCAGCGGCAGGGGTTGGGGGGCCGGGGAGCTGTTTTTT.

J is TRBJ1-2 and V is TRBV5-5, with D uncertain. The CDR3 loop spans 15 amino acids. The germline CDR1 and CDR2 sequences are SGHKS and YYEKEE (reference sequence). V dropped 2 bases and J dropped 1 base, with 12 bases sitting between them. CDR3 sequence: CASSFLLGGNYGYTF. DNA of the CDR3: TGTGCCAGCAGCTTCCTCCTGGGCGGTAACTATGGCTACACCTTC.

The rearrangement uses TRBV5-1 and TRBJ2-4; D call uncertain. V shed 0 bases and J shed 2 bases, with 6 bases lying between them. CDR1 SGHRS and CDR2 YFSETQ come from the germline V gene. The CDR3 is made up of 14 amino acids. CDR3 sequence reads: CASSLEGTKNIQYF. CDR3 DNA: TGCGCCAGCAGCTTGGAGGGAACCAAAAACATTCAGTACTTC. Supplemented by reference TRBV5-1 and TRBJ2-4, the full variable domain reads KAGVTQTPRYLIKTRGQQVTLSCSPISGHRSVSWYQQTPGQGLQFLFEYFSETQRNKGNFPGRFSGRQFSNSRSEMNVSTLELGDSALYLCASSLEGTKNIQYFGAGTRLSVL.

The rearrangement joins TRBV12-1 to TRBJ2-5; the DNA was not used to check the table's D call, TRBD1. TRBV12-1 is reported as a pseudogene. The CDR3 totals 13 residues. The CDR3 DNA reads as TGTGCCGGCAAGTGGCAGGGCAATGAGACCCAGTACTTC. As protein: CAGKWQGNETQYF.

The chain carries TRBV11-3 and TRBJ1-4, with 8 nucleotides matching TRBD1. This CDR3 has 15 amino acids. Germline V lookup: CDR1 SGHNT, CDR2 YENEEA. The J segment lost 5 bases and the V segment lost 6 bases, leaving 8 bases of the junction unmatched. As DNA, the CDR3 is TGTGCCAGCAGGCTCAACAGGGGGACAAATGAAAAACTGTTTTTT. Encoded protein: CASRLNRGTNEKLFF. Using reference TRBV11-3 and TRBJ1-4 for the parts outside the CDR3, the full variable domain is EAGVVQSPRYKIIEKKQPVAFWCNPISGHNTLYWYLQNLGQGPELLIRYENEEAVDDSQLPKDRFSAERLKGVDSTLKIQPAELGDSAVYLCASRLNRGTNEKLFFGSGTQLSVL.

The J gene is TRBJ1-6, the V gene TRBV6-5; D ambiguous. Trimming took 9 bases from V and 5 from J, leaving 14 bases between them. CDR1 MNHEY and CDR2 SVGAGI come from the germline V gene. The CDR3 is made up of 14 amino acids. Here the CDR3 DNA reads TGTGCCAGTGCCGCCGGGAGCAATAATTCACCCCTCCACTTT. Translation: CASAAGSNNSPLHF.

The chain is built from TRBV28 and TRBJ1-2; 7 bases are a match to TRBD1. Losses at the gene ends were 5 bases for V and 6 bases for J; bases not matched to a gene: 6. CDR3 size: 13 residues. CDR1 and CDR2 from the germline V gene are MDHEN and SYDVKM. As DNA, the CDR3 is TGTGCCAGCAGTAATAGGGGGCGGGATGGCTACACCTTC. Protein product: CASSNRGRDGYTF.

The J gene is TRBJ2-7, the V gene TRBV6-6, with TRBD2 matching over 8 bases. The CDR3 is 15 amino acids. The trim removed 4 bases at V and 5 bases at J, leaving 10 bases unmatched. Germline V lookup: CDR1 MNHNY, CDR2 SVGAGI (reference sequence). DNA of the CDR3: TGTGCCAGCAGTTCCCCTAAGCGGGAGATCAACGAGCAGTACTTC. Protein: CASSSPKREINEQYF.

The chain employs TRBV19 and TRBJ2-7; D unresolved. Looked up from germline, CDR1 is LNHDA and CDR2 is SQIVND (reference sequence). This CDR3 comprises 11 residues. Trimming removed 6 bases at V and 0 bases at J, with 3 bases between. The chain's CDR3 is CASRGSYEQYF. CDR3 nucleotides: TGTGCCAGTAGGGGCTCCTACGAGCAGTACTTC. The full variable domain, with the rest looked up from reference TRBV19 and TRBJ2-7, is DGGITQSPKYLFRKEGQNVTLSCEQNLNHDAMYWYRQDPGQGLRLIYYSQIVNDFQKGDIAEGYSVSREKKESFPLTVTSAQKNPTAFYLCASRGSYEQYFGPGTRLTVT.

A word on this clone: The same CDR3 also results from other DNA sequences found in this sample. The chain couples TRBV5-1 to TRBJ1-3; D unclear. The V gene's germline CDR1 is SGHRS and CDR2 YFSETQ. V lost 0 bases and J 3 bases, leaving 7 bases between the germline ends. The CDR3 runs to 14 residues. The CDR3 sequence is CASSLVGFGNTIYF. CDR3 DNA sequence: TGCGCCAGCAGCTTGGTGGGGTTTGGAAACACCATATATTTT.

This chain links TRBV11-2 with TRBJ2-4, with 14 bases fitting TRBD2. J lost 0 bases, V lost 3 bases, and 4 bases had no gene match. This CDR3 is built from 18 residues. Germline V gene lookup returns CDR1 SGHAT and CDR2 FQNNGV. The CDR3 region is CASSLTSGRGLAKNIQYF. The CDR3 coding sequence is TGTGCCAGCAGCTTGACTAGCGGGAGGGGACTAGCCAAAAACATTCAGTACTTC.

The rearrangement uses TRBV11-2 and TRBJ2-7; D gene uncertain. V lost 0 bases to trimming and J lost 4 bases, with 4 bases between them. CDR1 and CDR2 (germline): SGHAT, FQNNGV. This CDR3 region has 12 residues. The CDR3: CASSLDPYEQYF. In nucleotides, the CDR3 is TGTGCCAGCAGCTTAGACCCATACGAGCAGTACTTC.

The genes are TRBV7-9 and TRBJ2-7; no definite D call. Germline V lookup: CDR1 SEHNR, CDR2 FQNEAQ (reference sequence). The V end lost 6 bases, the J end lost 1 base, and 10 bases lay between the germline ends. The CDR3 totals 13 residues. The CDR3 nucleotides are TGTGCCAGCAGGGGCAGGTTGTCCTACGAGCAGTACTTC. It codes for CASRGRLSYEQYF.